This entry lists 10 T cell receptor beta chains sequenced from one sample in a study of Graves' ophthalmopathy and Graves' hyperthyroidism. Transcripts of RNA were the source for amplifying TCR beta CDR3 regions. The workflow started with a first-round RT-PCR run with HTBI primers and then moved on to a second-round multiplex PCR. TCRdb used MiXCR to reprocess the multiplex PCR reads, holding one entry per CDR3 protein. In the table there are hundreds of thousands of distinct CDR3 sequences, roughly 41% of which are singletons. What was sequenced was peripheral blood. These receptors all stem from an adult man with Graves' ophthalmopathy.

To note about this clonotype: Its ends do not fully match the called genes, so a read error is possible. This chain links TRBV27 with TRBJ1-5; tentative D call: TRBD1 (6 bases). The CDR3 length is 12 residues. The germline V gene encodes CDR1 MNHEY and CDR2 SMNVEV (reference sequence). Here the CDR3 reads CVSSSGVEPQHF. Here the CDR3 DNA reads TGTGTCAGCAGTTCAGGGGTTGAGCCCCAGCATTTT.

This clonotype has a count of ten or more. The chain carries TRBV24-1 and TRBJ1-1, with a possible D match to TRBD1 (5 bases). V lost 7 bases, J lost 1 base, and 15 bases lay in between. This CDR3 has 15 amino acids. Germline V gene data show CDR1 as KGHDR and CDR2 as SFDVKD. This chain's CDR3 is CATSWHPGTNTEAFF. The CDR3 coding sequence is TGTGCCACCAGCTGGCATCCGGGGACGAACACTGAAGCTTTCTTT.

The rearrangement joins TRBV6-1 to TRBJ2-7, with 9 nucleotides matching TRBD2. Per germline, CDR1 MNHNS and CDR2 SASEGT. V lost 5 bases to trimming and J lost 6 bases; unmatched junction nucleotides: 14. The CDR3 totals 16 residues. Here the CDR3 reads CASSPSSGSGFSEQYF. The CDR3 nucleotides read TGTGCCAGCAGTCCCAGTAGCGGGAGCGGCTTTTCCGAGCAGTACTTC.

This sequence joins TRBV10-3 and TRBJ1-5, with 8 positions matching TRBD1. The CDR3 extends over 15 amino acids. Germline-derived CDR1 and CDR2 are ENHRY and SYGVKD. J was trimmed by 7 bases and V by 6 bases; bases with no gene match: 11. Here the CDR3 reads CAIRIDRGPGQPQHF. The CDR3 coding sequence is TGTGCCATCAGGATAGACAGGGGTCCAGGGCAGCCCCAGCATTTT.

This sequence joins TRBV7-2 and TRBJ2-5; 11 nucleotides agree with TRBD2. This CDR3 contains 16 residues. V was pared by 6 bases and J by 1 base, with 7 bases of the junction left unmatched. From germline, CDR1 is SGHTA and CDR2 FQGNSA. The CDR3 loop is CASRDSGRGSQETQYF. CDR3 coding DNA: TGTGCCAGCAGGGATAGCGGGAGGGGATCCCAAGAGACCCAGTACTTC.

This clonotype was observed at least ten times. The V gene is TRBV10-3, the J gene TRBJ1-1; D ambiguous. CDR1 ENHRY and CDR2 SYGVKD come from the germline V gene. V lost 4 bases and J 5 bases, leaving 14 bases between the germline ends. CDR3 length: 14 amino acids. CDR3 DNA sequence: TGTGCCATCAGTGCCGCCGGGCGGGTGACTGAAGCTTTCTTT. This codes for CAISAAGRVTEAFF.

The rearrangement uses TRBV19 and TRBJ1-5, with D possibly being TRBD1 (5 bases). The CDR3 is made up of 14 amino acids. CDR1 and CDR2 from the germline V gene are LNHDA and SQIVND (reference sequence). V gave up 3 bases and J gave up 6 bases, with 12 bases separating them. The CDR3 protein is CASSIAGNCQPQHF. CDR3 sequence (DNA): TGTGCCAGTAGTATTGCAGGGAACTGTCAGCCCCAGCATTTT.

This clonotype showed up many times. CDR3 loop: CSVGAPTGAPYEQYF. CDR3 DNA sequence: TGCAGCGTTGGGGCCCCAACAGGGGCGCCCTACGAGCAGTACTTC. This chain links TRBV29-1 with TRBJ2-7, with 7 bases identical to TRBD1. V lost 4 bases and J lost 2; bases outside the gene matches: 11. The V gene's germline CDR1 is SQVTM and CDR2 ANQGSEA. The CDR3 extends over 15 amino acids.

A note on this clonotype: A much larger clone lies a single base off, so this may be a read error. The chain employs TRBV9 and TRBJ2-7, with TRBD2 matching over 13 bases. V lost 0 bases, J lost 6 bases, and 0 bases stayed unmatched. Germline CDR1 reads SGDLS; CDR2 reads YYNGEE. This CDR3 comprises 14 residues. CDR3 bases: TGTGCCAGCAGCGTAGGGACTAGCGGGAGCGAGCAGTACGTC. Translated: CASSVGTSGSEQYV.

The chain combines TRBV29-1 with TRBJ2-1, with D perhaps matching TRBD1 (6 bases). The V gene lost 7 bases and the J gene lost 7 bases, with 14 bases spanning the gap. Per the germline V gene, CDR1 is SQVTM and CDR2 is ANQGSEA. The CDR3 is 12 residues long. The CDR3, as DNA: TGCAGCGAAAGACAGGCTGGAAATGAGCAGTTCTTC. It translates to CSERQAGNEQFF.